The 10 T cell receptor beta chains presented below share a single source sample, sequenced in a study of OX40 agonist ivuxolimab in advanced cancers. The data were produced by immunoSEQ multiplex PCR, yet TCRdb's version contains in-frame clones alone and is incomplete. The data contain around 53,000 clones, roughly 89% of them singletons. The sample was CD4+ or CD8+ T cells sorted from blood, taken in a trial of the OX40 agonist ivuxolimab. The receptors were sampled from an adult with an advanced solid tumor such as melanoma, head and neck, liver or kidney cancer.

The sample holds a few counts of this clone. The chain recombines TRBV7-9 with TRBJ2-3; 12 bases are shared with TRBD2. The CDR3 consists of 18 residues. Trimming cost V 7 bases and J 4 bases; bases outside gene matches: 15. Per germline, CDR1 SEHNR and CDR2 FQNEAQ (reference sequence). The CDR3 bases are TGTGCCAGCAACCCCCCCTCTAGCGGGGGGGCCGAGGCAGATACGCAGTATTTT. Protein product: CASNPPSSGGAEADTQYF.

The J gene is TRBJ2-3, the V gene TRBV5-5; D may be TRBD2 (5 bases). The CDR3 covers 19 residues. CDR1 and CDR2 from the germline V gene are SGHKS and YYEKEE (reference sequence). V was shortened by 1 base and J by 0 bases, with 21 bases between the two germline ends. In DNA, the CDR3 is TGTGCCAGCAGCTTGAGACCCACGCGGGCGGGCGGGAGCACAGATACGCAGTATTTT. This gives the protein CASSLRPTRAGGSTDTQYF.

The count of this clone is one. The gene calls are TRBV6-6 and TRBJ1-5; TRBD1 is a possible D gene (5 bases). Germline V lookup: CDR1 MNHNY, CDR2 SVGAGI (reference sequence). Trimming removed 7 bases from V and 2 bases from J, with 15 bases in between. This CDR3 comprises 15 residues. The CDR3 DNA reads TGTGCCAGCAAGGAAGGGGACGGTCGCAATCAGCCCCAGCATTTT. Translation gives CASKEGDGRNQPQHF.

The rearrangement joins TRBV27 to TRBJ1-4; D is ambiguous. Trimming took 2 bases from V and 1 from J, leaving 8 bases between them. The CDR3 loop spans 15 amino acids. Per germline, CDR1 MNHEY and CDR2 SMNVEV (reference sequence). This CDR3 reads CASSLDGKTNEKLFF. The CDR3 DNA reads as TGTGCCAGCAGTTTAGATGGAAAAACTAATGAAAAACTGTTTTTT.

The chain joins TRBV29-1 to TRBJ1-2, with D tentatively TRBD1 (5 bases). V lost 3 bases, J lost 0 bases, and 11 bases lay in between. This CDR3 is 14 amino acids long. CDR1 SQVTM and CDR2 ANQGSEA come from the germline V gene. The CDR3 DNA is TGCAGCGTTGACCGGGGGGGAGCTAACTATGGCTACACCTTC. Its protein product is CSVDRGGANYGYTF.

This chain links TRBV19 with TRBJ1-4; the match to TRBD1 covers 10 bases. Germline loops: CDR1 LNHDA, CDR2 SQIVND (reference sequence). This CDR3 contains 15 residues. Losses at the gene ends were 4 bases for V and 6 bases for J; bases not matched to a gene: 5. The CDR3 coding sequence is TGTGCCAGTAGTACAGTCGGGACAGGGGATGAAAAACTGTTTTTT. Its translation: CASSTVGTGDEKLFF.

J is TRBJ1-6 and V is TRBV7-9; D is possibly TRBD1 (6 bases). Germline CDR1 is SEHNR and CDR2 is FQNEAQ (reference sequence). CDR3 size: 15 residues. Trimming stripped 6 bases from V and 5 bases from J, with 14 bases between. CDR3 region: CASSSLQGNNSPLHF. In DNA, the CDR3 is TGTGCCAGCAGTTCCCTACAGGGAAATAATTCACCCCTCCACTTT.

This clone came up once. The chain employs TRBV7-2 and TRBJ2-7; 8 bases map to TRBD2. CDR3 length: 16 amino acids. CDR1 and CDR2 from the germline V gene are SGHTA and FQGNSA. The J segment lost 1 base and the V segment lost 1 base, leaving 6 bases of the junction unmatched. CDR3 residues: CASSLESSGGSYEQYF. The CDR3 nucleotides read TGTGCCAGCAGCTTAGAGTCCAGCGGGGGATCCTACGAGCAGTACTTC.

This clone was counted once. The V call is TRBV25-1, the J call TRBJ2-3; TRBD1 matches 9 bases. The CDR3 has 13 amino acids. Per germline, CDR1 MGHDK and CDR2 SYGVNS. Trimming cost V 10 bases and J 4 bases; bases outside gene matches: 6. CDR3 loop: CANRDRVADTQYF. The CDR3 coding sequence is TGTGCCAACAGGGACAGGGTCGCAGATACGCAGTATTTT.

The CDR3 nucleotides are TGCGCCAGCAGTGAGTGGAACACCGGGGAGCTGTTTTTT. Translating gives CASSEWNTGELFF. The chain has TRBV10-2 and TRBJ2-2; D gene unclear. This CDR3 is 13 amino acids long. With 1 base removed from V and 1 base from J, the gap between germline ends came to 1 base. Germline-derived CDR1 and CDR2 are WSHSY and SAAADI.